This T cell receptor beta chain comes out of a study of blood T cells in healthy people across ages (dated by TCRdb to the mid-2010s). Regarding the research as a whole: In model experiments, template switching captured roughly one uniquely barcoded TCR beta cDNA molecule for every two T cells. The donors were divided into four age groups: young (average around 16 years), middle-aged (approximately 42), aged (approximately 59) and long-lived (about 79). To avoid experimental bias, donors of different ages were distributed randomly across sequencing lanes. Two additional independent replicas of 1 million unique cDNA reads from the same blood draw were analyzed for two donors (one aged 18 to 30 and one aged 80 or older). The study measured age-related changes in TCR beta repertoire diversity using deep sequencing normalized with unique cDNA molecular identifiers.

CDR1 and CDR2 (LGHNA, YNFKEQ) derive from the germline V gene. V is pared back by 1 base and J by 4 bases, with 13 bases lying between the germline termini. The cysteine opens and the phenylalanine closes a CDR3 of 15 amino acids. The entry retains the CDR3 DNA only, 45 bases that are in frame from base 1. Systemically healthy Caucasian individuals from Russia, around 39 in total and aged roughly 6 to 95 years, were included as donors. Approximately 9.3 milliliters of peripheral blood were collected from each donor into EDTA-treated Vacutainer tubes. Ficoll-Paque density-gradient centrifugation was used to isolate PBMCs, with at least 6.5 million per sample. Total RNA, at least 5 micrograms per sample, was extracted from PBMCs with Trizol reagent. For every donor, an aliquot of PBMCs went through flow cytometry to measure the percentages of naive CD45RAhigh/CD27high T cells. Library method: 5' RACE. Data came from an Illumina HiSeq 2500. A second PCR of about 7 to 12 cycles was run with a J-beta primer mix and a sample-barcoded 5' primer. Each TCR beta cDNA molecule received a unique molecular identifier from a template-switch 5' adaptor carrying 12 random nucleotides. At least 2.5 million CDR3-containing paired-end reads were obtained from each sample. All of the RNA was converted into first-strand cDNA using the Mint cDNA synthesis kit, with a TRBC-specific oligonucleotide serving as the primer. After uracil-DNA glycosylase treatment, a first 18-cycle PCR used universal primers M1SS and BC2_uni_R on all cDNA. The authors' pipeline ran thus. For normalization, 1 million high-quality reads were randomly selected from each sample, with every read carrying a distinct molecular identifier. Instead of being binned into consensus sequences, reads that shared molecular identifiers were thrown out. CDR3 identification, clonotype clustering and error correction used MiTCR with a Q25 quality threshold and the strictest error-elimination algorithm. Lower-bound total TCR beta diversity was estimated with a nonparametric unseen species model using Euler transformation. TCRdb reprocessed the public reads (quality trimming at Q25 with fastp, clone calling with MiXCR) and kept in-frame beta chains. Entries are consolidated by CDR3 protein sequence, retaining the most common genes and DNA. In this record, the V and J calls reflect TCRdb's handling and not the investigators' own analysis. This sample lists some 1.5 million distinct CDR3 sequences; roughly 30% were detected once. Clones ranked in the top ten supply 7.7% of the sample.

Notes on this clonotype: It lacks a known antigen. Base qualities are missing; no much larger clone stands one base away.

Beyond this particular receptor, the publication reports: Since profiling was done on bulk unsorted PBMCs, naive and antigen-experienced compartments could not be conclusively compared. Compared with the aged group, the long-lived group had more naive CD4+ T cells, fewer expanded clones and increased TCR diversity, suggesting age selection. Because donor CMV infection status was unknown, age-related changes in expanded clonotypes were potentially confounded. The percentage of naive T cells measured by flow cytometry correlated strongly with observed TCR beta diversity. Observed TCR beta diversity per million T cells fell roughly linearly with age, and a significant reduction was already apparent by age approximately 40. Estimates of total diversity based on one million sequenced T cells were considered lower bounds and underestimates.

The sequence joins TRBV4-2 to TRBJ1-2; no D gene is confidently identified. Specimen: blood. The TCR comes from a woman aged 25 to 39 in good health. The CDR3 protein sequence reads: CASSQADTVLYGYTF. Here is the DNA: TGTGCCAGCAGCCAAGCCGACACGGTCCTCTATGGCTACACCTTC.